This TCR beta chain stems from a study of identical twins listed by TCRdb under 2016. Some background on the complete study: To test whether fetal clonotypes persist, the study used deep sequencing on TCR alpha and beta repertoires from monozygotic twins, unrelated adults of various ages, and cord blood. To rule out contamination, replicate twin experiments were performed at different times with different library preparation protocols.

There are a few counts of this clonotype. Its antigen remains undetermined. No quality values exist for individual bases; no much larger clone is one base distant. According to the germline V gene (reference sequence), CDR1 reads LNHNV and CDR2 reads YYDKDF. The CDR3 has 15 amino acids, counting the end cysteine and phenylalanine. The sequence is cut down to CDR3 DNA, 45 bases in frame from base 1. V and J are truncated by 1 base and 4 bases respectively, leaving an intervening sequence of 12 bases. Every donor in the study was a healthy Caucasian. The twin cohort comprised three pairs of female monozygotic twins, all aged about 18 to 29 years. Positive isolation kits from Invitrogen were used to isolate CD4+ and CD8+ T cell populations. The protocol used for the library was 5' RACE. The run used an Illumina HiSeq 2000. Template switching introduced a universal primer binding site; the final cDNA contained a unique molecular identifier, enabling accurate counting of TCR cDNA molecules. First-strand cDNA for TCR alpha and beta chains was synthesized from specific primers in the conserved constant-segment region. Each cDNA library was double barcoded, with a SMART-Mk sample barcode plus Illumina barcodes, to control for contamination. Two successive PCR steps introduced TruSeq adapter sequences along with Illumina sample barcodes. Sequencing of the TCR alpha and beta cDNA libraries was done on the Illumina HiSeq platform using custom primers. From the authors' description of their analysis: Raw reads were processed with MiGEC to extract unique molecular identifiers, and MiXCR was used to determine CDR3 positions. For each individual, recombination models were inferred using an EM algorithm with the repgenHMM and IGoR tools. The tcR package in R was used for shared clonotype analysis, with sharing normalized by the product of cloneset sizes. Out-of-frame nonproductive sequences were analyzed to study raw recombination free of thymic and clonal selection effects. TCRdb itself trimmed the public reads at Q25 with fastp, ran MiXCR and retained productive beta chains. Entries that share a CDR3 protein sequence are merged under the most common genes and DNA. It is TCRdb's table, rather than the study itself, that gives the V and J calls and clone size. The sample records hundreds of thousands of distinct CDR3 sequences, roughly 9.7% of which are singletons. Around 7.1% of the sample is in the top ten clones.

The full study reports these points: Fewer insertions were carried by abundant cord blood beta clonotypes, a similar but weaker trend appeared in young adult naive repertoires, and no such trend appeared in memory repertoires. In monozygotic twins, out-of-frame TCR alpha sharing was systematically underestimated by recombination models, although the models agreed with sharing between unrelated individuals. Because the same donors could not be followed over many years, the conclusions depended on cross-sectional statistical analysis. The excess sharing between twins in beta out-of-frame sequences was weaker because fewer shared sequences reduced the signal-to-noise ratio. Invariant T cells such as MAIT and iNKT could partly confound zero-insertion analyses, although diverse VJ usage argued against such confounding for most clonotypes. Compared with coincidental sharing between unrelated individuals, out-of-frame TCR alpha sequences shared between twins had an excess of sequences with low generation probability.

The sample was also reused in another study, on yellow fever vaccine responses in identical twins. Looking at the second paper: The T cell response to vaccination in identical twins was reported by the authors to appear partly convergent and partly personalized. Focusing on identical twins, the study followed the T cell clones that responded to the vaccine, and did so with precision.

Recombination linked TRBV15 to TRBJ2-3; TRBD2 is perhaps the D gene, given 6 matching bases. Material: CD8+ T cells sorted from blood. The receptor's source is a young woman in good health. CDR3 protein: CATSRADSGADTQYF. In nucleotide form, the sequence is TGTGCCACCAGCAGAGCGGATAGCGGCGCAGATACGCAGTATTTT.